The 30 T cell receptor beta chains in this list originate from one sample, sequenced in a study of blood T cell repertoires in COVID-19. Assay used: immunoSEQ multiplex PCR; TCRdb lists only in-frame clones, some missing. The data contain 100,000 or so clones, approximately 80% of them singletons. Sequencing was carried out using peripheral blood. The receptors shown here come from a man at least 80 years old with acute or convalescent COVID-19.

This sequence joins TRBV7-8 and TRBJ1-4; D perhaps matches TRBD1 (6 bases). V was clipped by 4 bases and J by 3 bases, with 9 bases between them. This CDR3 has 14 amino acids. The germline CDR1 and CDR2 sequences are SGHVS and FQNEAQ. The CDR3 reads CASSSDSANEKLFF. CDR3 bases: TGTGCCAGCAGCTCGGACAGTGCTAATGAAAAACTGTTTTTT.

The V gene is TRBV7-9, the J gene TRBJ1-1; no reliable D call. Germline V gene sequence: CDR1 SEHNR, CDR2 FQNEAQ (reference sequence). Trimming pared 11 bases from V and 1 base from J, leaving 26 bases between. The CDR3 spans 17 residues. In nucleotides, the CDR3 is TGTGCCGTGCTCCCGGATCTAGTAGAACGGAGGAACACTGAAGCTTTCTTT. Its protein is CAVLPDLVERRNTEAFF.

The chain is built from TRBV15 and TRBJ2-1, with 9 nucleotides matching TRBD2. This CDR3 has 16 residues. J was trimmed by 0 bases and V by 4 bases; bases with no gene match: 4. The germline V gene encodes CDR1 LNHNV and CDR2 YYDKDF (reference sequence). The CDR3 sequence is CATSKQAGGSYNEQFF. The CDR3 DNA is TGTGCCACCAGCAAACAAGCGGGAGGCTCCTACAATGAGCAGTTCTTC.

The V call is TRBV4-1, the J call TRBJ1-2; TRBD1 agrees at 7 bases. Unmatched junction bases numbered 2, after V lost 2 bases and J lost 2 bases. This CDR3 is built from 14 residues. The V gene's germline CDR1 is MGHRA and CDR2 YSYEKL. The CDR3 bases are TGCGCCAGCAGCCAAAACAGGGGAAACTATGGCTACACCTTC. This gives the protein CASSQNRGNYGYTF.

This sequence joins TRBV14 and TRBJ2-7; D is unclear. The CDR3 covers 15 residues. The germline gives CDR1 SGHDN, CDR2 FVKESK. With 0 bases removed from V and 1 base from J, the gap between germline ends came to 10 bases. CDR3 protein: CASSQDLTRSYEQYF. The CDR3 bases are TGTGCCAGCAGCCAAGATCTAACGAGGTCCTACGAGCAGTACTTC.

The CDR3 DNA is TGCAGTGCTCGAGGTTCTAATGGCTACACCTTC. Translating it yields CSARGSNGYTF. This sequence joins TRBV20-1 and TRBJ1-2; D not certain. In germline, CDR1 is DFQATT, CDR2 SNEGSKA (reference sequence). This CDR3 spans 11 amino acids. Trimming stripped 5 bases from V and 6 bases from J, with 10 bases between.

V gene TRBV5-4 combines with J gene TRBJ2-7, with 8 bases identical to TRBD1. V lost 3 bases and J lost 2; bases outside the gene matches: 7. Germline V CDR1 and CDR2: SGHNT, YYREEE (reference sequence). The CDR3 has 15 residues. The CDR3 DNA sequence: TGTGCCAGCAGCTCGGGGGACAGGCGAACCTACGAGCAGTACTTC. It translates to CASSSGDRRTYEQYF.

This chain joins TRBV7-9 and TRBJ1-6, with D hard to call. The germline V and J ends were trimmed by 1 base and 0 bases, with 7 bases remaining between them. This CDR3 has 16 amino acids. Looked up from germline, CDR1 is SEHNR and CDR2 is FQNEAQ (reference sequence). The CDR3 is CASSLGTGSYNSPLHF. As DNA, the CDR3 is TGTGCCAGCAGCTTAGGAACGGGCTCCTATAATTCACCCCTCCACTTT.

This clone was recorded a few times. This chain uses TRBV5-1 with TRBJ1-3, with 8 bases lining up with TRBD1. The CDR3 spans 15 residues. Germline V lookup: CDR1 SGHRS, CDR2 YFSETQ. The J segment lost 1 base and the V segment lost 4 bases, leaving 4 bases of the junction unmatched. Here the CDR3 reads CASSQGTGSGNTIYF. For the CDR3, the DNA is TGCGCCAGCAGCCAAGGGACAGGTTCTGGAAACACCATATATTTT.

The CDR3, as DNA: TGTGCCAGCCGGAAGGGAGGGGTACTGACTGGAAACACCATATATTTT. Translation: CASRKGGVLTGNTIYF. This chain joins TRBV27 and TRBJ1-3; tentative D call: TRBD1 (5 bases). Germline V CDR1 and CDR2: MNHEY, SMNVEV (reference sequence). V lost 8 bases and J lost 2, with 19 bases in between. The CDR3 loop spans 16 amino acids.

The table lists this clone with a few counts. The gene calls are TRBV3-1 (or the pseudogene TRBV3-2) and TRBJ2-5; 7 bases are a match to TRBD2. V lost 4 bases and J lost 2; bases outside the gene matches: 4. Germline CDR1 LGHDT, CDR2 YNNKEL (reference sequence). The CDR3 is 14 residues long. The CDR3 DNA reads as TGTGCCAGCAGCCCCGGGACTACACAAGAGACCCAGTACTTC. The encoded protein is CASSPGTTQETQYF.

The DNA of the CDR3 is TGCGCCAGCAGCCGGAAGACAGGGCGAGACACTGAAGCTTTCTTT. Protein product: CASSRKTGRDTEAFF. This sequence joins TRBV4-1 and TRBJ1-1; 7 bases fit TRBD1. The CDR3 consists of 15 residues. Germline CDR1 and CDR2: MGHRA and YSYEKL. V shed 4 bases, J shed 3 bases, and the junction held 8 bases outside the gene matches.

The chain couples TRBV7-3 to TRBJ1-1; maybe TRBD1 (6 bases). In germline, CDR1 is SGHTA, CDR2 FQGTGA. The CDR3 totals 14 residues. V shed 3 bases and J shed 2 bases, with 10 bases lying between them. The CDR3 loop is CASSLQGRNTEAFF. CDR3 coding DNA: TGTGCCAGCAGCTTGCAGGGGCGCAACACTGAAGCTTTCTTT.

The chain recombines TRBV11-2 with TRBJ1-6; perhaps TRBD1 as D (6 bases). The CDR3 length is 15 residues. Looked up from germline, CDR1 is SGHAT and CDR2 is FQNNGV. V was pared by 1 base and J by 2 bases, with 6 bases between. Here the CDR3 DNA reads TGTGCCAGCAGCTTAGGGACAGCCTATAATTCACCCCTCCACTTT. Amino acids: CASSLGTAYNSPLHF.

V is TRBV7-9 and J is TRBJ1-6; 7 bases line up with TRBD1. Germline V gene sequence: CDR1 SEHNR, CDR2 FQNEAQ (reference sequence). The CDR3 has 15 amino acids. J lost 5 bases, V lost 1 base, and 2 bases had no gene match. The CDR3, as DNA: TGTGCCAGCAGCTTAGAGGGGGCGCATAATTCACCCCTCCACTTT. This sequence encodes CASSLEGAHNSPLHF.

This clone appeared once. V usage is TRBV19 and J usage is TRBJ1-2, with unresolved D. Germline-derived CDR1 and CDR2 are LNHDA and SQIVND (reference sequence). With 3 bases removed from V and 0 bases from J, the gap between germline ends came to 14 bases. The CDR3 contains 16 residues. As DNA, the CDR3 is TGTGCCAGTAGTATTTACTCGGCAGGCCCTAACTATGGCTACACCTTC. Translation gives CASSIYSAGPNYGYTF.

This clone came up once. The chain combines TRBV7-2 with TRBJ1-1; TRBD1 is a possible D gene (5 bases). CDR1 is SGHTA, CDR2 FQGNSA, per germline. Trimming removed 4 bases from V and 2 bases from J, with 11 bases in between. The CDR3 length is 14 residues. The CDR3 DNA reads as TGTGCCAGCAGCTCAGGCCAGGGTAACACTGAAGCTTTCTTT. Amino acid sequence: CASSSGQGNTEAFF.

V usage is TRBV28 and J usage is TRBJ1-2; 8 bases line up with TRBD1. Germline loops: CDR1 MDHEN, CDR2 SYDVKM. The CDR3 contains 13 residues. The V segment lost 5 bases and the J segment 13 bases; nucleotides outside the gene matches: 12. The CDR3 nucleotides are TGTGCCAGCAGTACACCCGGGACAGGCCGAGTCACCTTC. Translation gives CASSTPGTGRVTF.

The chain recombines TRBV6-5 with TRBJ1-3; the D gene is possibly TRBD1 (5 bases). Deletions cut 5 bases from V and 2 bases from J, with 10 bases between. Germline loops: CDR1 MNHEY, CDR2 SVGAGI. CDR3 size: 14 residues. The DNA for the CDR3 is TGTGCCAGCAGTAAACAGGATACTGGAAACACCATATATTTT. Protein product: CASSKQDTGNTIYF.

The table lists this clone with a count of one. The CDR3 nucleotides are TGCGCCAGCAGGAACTTATTCCAGGTAAACACTGAAGCTTTCTTT. Translated, it gives CASRNLFQVNTEAFF. The rearrangement joins TRBV4-1 to TRBJ1-1; D unresolved. The CDR3 runs 15 residues. The V and J ends lost 6 bases and 2 bases respectively, with 16 bases between them. Germline-derived CDR1 and CDR2 are MGHRA and YSYEKL.

This chain uses TRBV5-1 with TRBJ1-1; 9 bases line up with TRBD1. Germline CDR1 is SGHRS and CDR2 is YFSETQ. The CDR3 length is 15 residues. The trim removed 1 base at V and 2 bases at J, leaving 3 bases unmatched. This CDR3 reads CASSLWTGANTEAFF. The CDR3 DNA reads TGCGCCAGCAGCTTGTGGACAGGGGCTAACACTGAAGCTTTCTTT.

The V gene is TRBV9, the J gene TRBJ2-1; 7 nucleotides match TRBD1. CDR1 is SGDLS and CDR2 is YYNGEE in the germline V gene. V lost 0 bases and J lost 3; bases outside the gene matches: 9. The CDR3 contains 17 residues. CDR3 coding DNA: TGTGCCAGCAGCGTAGCACTGACCCGGACAGGCTACAATGAGCAGTTCTTC. The encoded protein is CASSVALTRTGYNEQFF.

This chain uses TRBV19 with TRBJ2-1; 13 bases map to TRBD2. Germline assignment: CDR1 LNHDA and CDR2 SQIVND (reference sequence). The ends lost 10 bases at V and 10 bases at J; junction bases unmatched: 10. The CDR3 is 14 residues long. The CDR3 loop reads CATGLAGAIGEQFF. CDR3 DNA: TGTGCCACCGGACTAGCGGGAGCTATTGGAGAGCAGTTCTTC.

This clone has only a few counts. The V gene is TRBV5-1, the J gene TRBJ2-2; 7 bases align to TRBD1. Germline V gene sequence: CDR1 SGHRS, CDR2 YFSETQ. The length of the CDR3 is 14 residues. CDR3 in amino acids: CLSRIGDSTGELFF. In DNA, the CDR3 is TGCCTCAGCAGAATAGGGGACAGCACCGGGGAGCTGTTTTTT. The variable domain in full, with the rest retrieved from reference TRBV5-1 and TRBJ2-2, is KAGVTQTPRYLIKTRGQQVTLSCSPISGHRSVSWYQQTPGQGLQFLFEYFSETQRNKGNFPGRFSGRQFSNSRSEMNVSTLELGDSALYLCLSRIGDSTGELFFGEGSRLTVL.

The rearrangement uses TRBV4-1 and TRBJ2-7; 7 nucleotides line up with TRBD2. The CDR3 is made up of 15 amino acids. V dropped 4 bases and J dropped 2; count of bases not matched to a gene: 8. Germline CDR1 and CDR2: MGHRA and YSYEKL. CDR3 protein: CASSPDGGSPYEQYF. As DNA, the CDR3 is TGCGCCAGCAGCCCCGACGGGGGGAGCCCCTACGAGCAGTACTTC.

V is TRBV2 and J is TRBJ2-7, with a weak D call TRBD1 (6 bases). Germline-derived CDR1 and CDR2 are SNHLY and FYNNEI. The CDR3 loop spans 14 amino acids. V lost 5 bases and J 2 bases, leaving 13 bases between the germline ends. The CDR3 nucleotides are TGTGCCAGCAGTCGGCGGACAGCGACCTACGAGCAGTACTTC. Its translation: CASSRRTATYEQYF. Full variable domain (rest looked up from reference TRBV2 and TRBJ2-7): EPEVTQTPSHQVTQMGQEVILRCVPISNHLYFYWYRQILGQKVEFLVSFYNNEISEKSEIFDDQFSVERPDGSNFTLKIRSTKLEDSAMYFCASSRRTATYEQYFGPGTRLTVT.

V usage is TRBV18 and J usage is TRBJ2-1, with 10 bases fitting TRBD2. Germline values: CDR1 KGHSH, CDR2 LQKENI. The CDR3 has 15 amino acids. The V and J ends lost 4 bases and 7 bases, in that order; junction bases with no gene match: 7. As DNA, the CDR3 is TGTGCCAGCTCACTTCAGCGGGAGGGAGGGAATGAGCAGTTCTTC. Its translation is CASSLQREGGNEQFF.

This clone was detected ten times or more. The CDR3 is CASRGSSSYNEQFF. CDR3 nucleotides: TGTGCCAGCCGCGGCTCCAGCTCCTACAATGAGCAGTTCTTC. The chain couples TRBV2 to TRBJ2-1; no firm D call. Trimming cost V 8 bases and J 0 bases, with 11 bases left between them. CDR3 length: 14 amino acids. Per the germline V gene, CDR1 is SNHLY and CDR2 is FYNNEI.

This chain links TRBV14 with TRBJ1-1; 7 nucleotides align to TRBD1. Germline assignment: CDR1 SGHDN and CDR2 FVKESK. J was trimmed by 1 base and V by 0 bases; bases with no gene match: 2. The CDR3 has 15 amino acids. In DNA form, the CDR3 reads TGTGCCAGCAGCCAAGAAAACAGGGGGAACACTGAAGCTTTCTTT. Residues: CASSQENRGNTEAFF.

The chain couples TRBV15 to TRBJ2-1; 7 bases match TRBD1. This CDR3 region has 15 residues. V was pared by 0 bases and J by 9 bases, with 8 bases of the junction left unmatched. Germline loops: CDR1 LNHNV, CDR2 YYDKDF (reference sequence). CDR3 coding DNA: TGTGCCACCAGCAGAGATGGGAACAGGGGCACTGAGCAGTTCTTC. Translating gives CATSRDGNRGTEQFF.